Below are 24 T cell receptor beta chains sequenced from a single sample in a study of blood T cell repertoires in COVID-19. Method: immunoSEQ multiplex PCR; TCRdb's copy keeps in-frame clones and lacks some. This sample carries some 100,000 clones, approximately 86% of them seen once, and the ten largest clones take 6.5% to 8.5%. The sequencing input was peripheral blood. The receptors were sampled from a human donor in a cohort sampled during active COVID-19.

The chain is built from TRBV5-1 and TRBJ2-7; the D gene is possibly TRBD1 (6 bases). The CDR3 is 15 amino acids. Per the germline V gene, CDR1 is SGHRS and CDR2 is YFSETQ. Trimming cost V 4 bases and J 6 bases, with 20 bases left between them. The CDR3 spells CASSPSPGQGGEQYF. In DNA, the CDR3 is TGCGCCAGCAGCCCGTCCCCGGGACAAGGGGGCGAGCAGTACTTC.

In this sample, this clone turned up a few times. The chain joins TRBV19 to TRBJ1-4, with TRBD1 as a possible D gene (5 bases). Per the germline V gene, CDR1 is LNHDA and CDR2 is SQIVND (reference sequence). The length of the CDR3 is 14 residues. Trimming removed 3 bases at V and 4 bases at J, with 9 bases between. The CDR3 protein is CASSITQVNEKLFF. The CDR3 DNA follows: TGTGCCAGTAGTATCACACAGGTTAATGAAAAACTGTTTTTT. Together with reference TRBV19 and TRBJ1-4, the CDR3 gives the full variable domain: DGGITQSPKYLFRKEGQNVTLSCEQNLNHDAMYWYRQDPGQGLRLIYYSQIVNDFQKGDIAEGYSVSREKKESFPLTVTSAQKNPTAFYLCASSITQVNEKLFFGSGTQLSVL.

This clone has just one count. It is likely a read error, because the conserved phenylalanine at the end of the CDR3 is missing. No DNA is shown, since the ends of the CDR3 on it are uncertain; the CDR3 is the one TCRdb lists. The chain couples TRBV21-1 to TRBJ2-3; no check of the table's D call, TRBD1, against the DNA was made. TRBV21-1 is given as a pseudogene. The CDR3 totals 8 residues, both ends included. The CDR3 here is CASSKVMG.

In this sample, this clone turned up a few times. The chain is built from TRBV6-2 or TRBV6-3 and TRBJ1-5; D unclear. CDR3 length: 14 residues. Germline V CDR1 and CDR2: MNHEY, SVGEGT. Trimming cost V 4 bases and J 2 bases, with 9 bases left between them. The CDR3 loop reads CASSLPIGNQPQHF. The CDR3 DNA reads TGTGCCAGCAGTTTACCTATAGGCAATCAGCCCCAGCATTTT.

This chain uses TRBV29-1 with TRBJ1-1; TRBD1 might be the D (6 bases). Between the trimmed V and J ends, which lost 4 bases and 8 bases, there was a span of 17 bases. The CDR3 spans 13 residues. Germline CDR1 is SQVTM and CDR2 is ANQGSEA. The CDR3 bases are TGCAGCGTTGGAATGGGGAGAGGGGGAGAAGCTTTCTTT. Translating it yields CSVGMGRGGEAFF.

The chain employs TRBV19 and TRBJ2-3; 12 nucleotides match TRBD2. The ends lost 2 bases at V and 4 bases at J; junction bases unmatched: 13. The CDR3 spans 19 residues. Per the germline V gene, CDR1 is LNHDA and CDR2 is SQIVND (reference sequence). CDR3 bases: TGTGCCAGTAGTATAAGGAGTGTGACTAGCGGGGGAAATCCAGATACGCAGTATTTT. Its protein product is CASSIRSVTSGGNPDTQYF.

This clone was detected once. The chain employs TRBV3-1 (or the pseudogene TRBV3-2) and TRBJ2-2, with 13 bases fitting TRBD2. Losses at the gene ends were 5 bases for V and 4 bases for J; bases not matched to a gene: 10. This CDR3 is built from 18 residues. CDR1 is LGHDT, CDR2 YNNKEL, per germline (reference sequence). The CDR3 loop is CASSYGLAGASGTGELFF. The CDR3 nucleotides are TGTGCCAGCAGCTACGGACTAGCGGGGGCCTCGGGCACCGGGGAGCTGTTTTTT.

This chain uses TRBV19 with TRBJ2-2, with 7 bases fitting TRBD2. The germline V gene encodes CDR1 LNHDA and CDR2 SQIVND (reference sequence). V gave up 2 bases and J gave up 5 bases; unmatched junction bases: 14. The CDR3 runs 18 residues. The CDR3 DNA reads TGTGCCAGTAGTATATTGGGGGGGAGCCCCTCGGGGACCGGGGAGCTGTTTTTT. Protein product: CASSILGGSPSGTGELFF. The complete variable domain, with remaining parts taken from reference TRBV19 and TRBJ2-2, reads DGGITQSPKYLFRKEGQNVTLSCEQNLNHDAMYWYRQDPGQGLRLIYYSQIVNDFQKGDIAEGYSVSREKKESFPLTVTSAQKNPTAFYLCASSILGGSPSGTGELFFGEGSRLTVL.

This chain joins TRBV6-5 and TRBJ1-3; unclear D gene. This CDR3 is built from 15 residues. Germline CDR1 MNHEY, CDR2 SVGAGI. V was clipped by 2 bases and J by 4 bases, with 12 bases between them. CDR3 sequence: CASSYDTTRGNTIYF. CDR3 nucleotide sequence: TGTGCCAGCAGTTACGATACCACCCGGGGAAACACCATATATTTT.

The chain carries TRBV7-9 and TRBJ2-5, with a possible D match to TRBD2 (5 bases). The CDR3 totals 14 residues. The germline V and J ends were trimmed by 2 bases and 5 bases, with 12 bases remaining between them. Germline V CDR1 and CDR2: SEHNR, FQNEAQ (reference sequence). The CDR3 loop is CASSLRGSVETQYF. CDR3 nucleotides: TGTGCCAGCAGCTTACGTGGGAGTGTCGAGACCCAGTACTTC.

The V and J genes are TRBV6-1 and TRBJ1-6; 7 bases line up with TRBD1. Unmatched junction bases numbered 4, after V lost 3 bases and J lost 5 bases. The germline V gene encodes CDR1 MNHNS and CDR2 SASEGT. This CDR3 is built from 15 residues. The CDR3 spells CASSEGQLNNSPLHF. In DNA, the CDR3 is TGTGCCAGCAGTGAGGGACAGTTAAATAATTCACCCCTCCACTTT.

V is TRBV19 and J is TRBJ2-1; 7 bases match TRBD1. The CDR3 spans 16 residues. Germline V gene data show CDR1 as LNHDA and CDR2 as SQIVND (reference sequence). V shed 5 bases and J 5 bases; nucleotides not matched to a gene: 12. The CDR3 DNA follows: TGTGCCAGTAGTCGGGGTGACAGGGTAAAAAACAATGAGCAGTTCTTC. Translation: CASSRGDRVKNNEQFF.

In its sample, this clone was seen once. The rearrangement links TRBV9 to TRBJ2-7; D perhaps matches TRBD2 (5 bases). The CDR3 loop spans 21 amino acids. Trimming left V 0 bases short and J 0 bases short, with 28 bases between. Germline V lookup: CDR1 SGDLS, CDR2 YYNGEE. CDR3 sequence: CASSVATFRGLVSFSSYEQYF. The CDR3 DNA reads as TGTGCCAGCAGCGTAGCTACTTTCCGAGGGTTGGTAAGCTTTAGCTCCTACGAGCAGTACTTC.

The genes are TRBV6-2 or TRBV6-3 and TRBJ2-5; D gene uncertain. With 6 bases removed from V and 8 bases from J, the gap between germline ends came to 10 bases. The CDR3 is made up of 11 amino acids. Looked up from germline, CDR1 is MNHEY and CDR2 is SVGEGT. In nucleotides, the CDR3 is TGTGCCAGCAGCTCTAGGAGTACCCAGTACTTC. Amino acids: CASSSRSTQYF.

In its sample, this clone was seen once. V usage is TRBV9 and J usage is TRBJ1-3; D may be TRBD1 (6 bases). V was clipped by 1 base and J by 2 bases, with 13 bases between them. The CDR3 spans 16 residues. Germline lookup yields CDR1 SGDLS and CDR2 YYNGEE. For the CDR3, the DNA is TGTGCCAGCAGCGTAAAGGCAGGGGCGACTGGAAACACCATATATTTT. It is translated as CASSVKAGATGNTIYF. Together with reference TRBV9 and TRBJ1-3, the CDR3 gives the full variable domain: DSGVTQTPKHLITATGQRVTLRCSPRSGDLSVYWYQQSLDQGLQFLIQYYNGEERAKGNILERFSAQQFPDLHSELNLSSLELGDSALYFCASSVKAGATGNTIYFGEGSWLTVV.

J is TRBJ1-1 and V is TRBV7-9; D not certain. The CDR3 covers 16 residues. Germline V gives CDR1 SEHNR, CDR2 FQNEAQ (reference sequence). Trimming removed 0 bases at V and 3 bases at J, with 14 bases between. CDR3 loop: CASSLAWGARDTEAFF. In DNA, the CDR3 is TGTGCCAGCAGCTTAGCATGGGGAGCGCGGGACACTGAAGCTTTCTTT.

The genes are TRBV28 and TRBJ1-4; the D gene is possibly TRBD1 (6 bases). Germline values: CDR1 MDHEN, CDR2 SYDVKM. V lost 5 bases and J 4 bases, leaving 14 bases between the germline ends. This CDR3 is 15 amino acids long. CDR3 sequence reads: CASSITGIYNEKLFF. The CDR3 DNA reads as TGTGCCAGCAGTATTACAGGGATTTATAATGAAAAACTGTTTTTT.

This clone was detected only a few times. Here the CDR3 DNA reads TGTGCCAGCAGCTTAACTAGGAGCGGGAACGGGGAGCTGTTTTTT. Its translation is CASSLTRSGNGELFF. The chain uses TRBV7-3 and TRBJ2-2, with 7 bases lining up with TRBD2. V trimming: 0 bases; J trimming: 7 bases; junction bases outside the gene matches: 5. Per the germline V gene, CDR1 is SGHTA and CDR2 is FQGTGA. The CDR3 totals 15 residues.

V usage is TRBV7-8 and J usage is TRBJ2-1; D is unclear. V lost 2 bases to trimming and J lost 2 bases, with 13 bases between them. CDR3 size: 16 residues. The germline CDR1 and CDR2 sequences are SGHVS and FQNEAQ. The CDR3 DNA is TGTGCCAGCAGCTTAAAACTGGGTAGCCCCTACAATGAGCAGTTCTTC. Its translation: CASSLKLGSPYNEQFF.

This clone has just one count. This rearrangement joins TRBV2 to TRBJ2-1, with 13 nucleotides matching TRBD2. Germline CDR1 is SNHLY and CDR2 is FYNNEI. The CDR3 spans 16 residues. V lost 6 bases to trimming and J lost 4 bases; unmatched junction nucleotides: 6. CDR3 region: CASRETLAGGYNEQFF. CDR3 in DNA: TGTGCCAGCAGGGAGACACTAGCGGGAGGGTACAATGAGCAGTTCTTC.

This clone was recorded a few times. The V gene is TRBV5-4, the J gene TRBJ2-7; D gene ambiguous. Trimming took 1 base from V and 0 from J, leaving 8 bases between them. The CDR3 is 14 amino acids. Germline V gene lookup returns CDR1 SGHNT and CDR2 YYREEE (reference sequence). The CDR3 DNA reads as TGTGCCAGCAGCTTGTGGCAGGCCTCCTACGAGCAGTACTTC. Protein sequence: CASSLWQASYEQYF.

The rearrangement joins TRBV7-2 to TRBJ1-2; a possible D gene is TRBD1 (6 bases). CDR3 length equals 14 residues. The germline V and J ends were trimmed by 5 bases and 5 bases, with 15 bases remaining between them. The germline gives CDR1 SGHTA, CDR2 FQGNSA. The CDR3 nucleotides read TGTGCCAGCAGCCAGGGGAAGGGCGCGTATGGCTACACCTTC. Its translation is CASSQGKGAYGYTF.

This clone turned up a few times. The sample carries other DNA sequences with the same CDR3. The chain uses TRBV5-1 and TRBJ1-5, with D unclear. The CDR3 is made up of 13 amino acids. The ends were cut back, 4 bases at V and 4 bases at J, with 9 bases in the middle. Germline CDR1 SGHRS, CDR2 YFSETQ. The CDR3 protein is CASSPDTNQPQHF. CDR3 nucleotides: TGCGCCAGCAGCCCTGACACGAATCAGCCCCAGCATTTT.

The chain employs TRBV6-5 and TRBJ2-7; no clear D. The germline V gene has CDR1 MNHEY and CDR2 SVGAGI. The CDR3 consists of 12 residues. V lost 7 bases and J 1 base, leaving 8 bases between the germline ends. CDR3 coding DNA: TGTGCCAGCAAAGTCAGGTCCTACGAGCAGTACTTC. This sequence encodes CASKVRSYEQYF.